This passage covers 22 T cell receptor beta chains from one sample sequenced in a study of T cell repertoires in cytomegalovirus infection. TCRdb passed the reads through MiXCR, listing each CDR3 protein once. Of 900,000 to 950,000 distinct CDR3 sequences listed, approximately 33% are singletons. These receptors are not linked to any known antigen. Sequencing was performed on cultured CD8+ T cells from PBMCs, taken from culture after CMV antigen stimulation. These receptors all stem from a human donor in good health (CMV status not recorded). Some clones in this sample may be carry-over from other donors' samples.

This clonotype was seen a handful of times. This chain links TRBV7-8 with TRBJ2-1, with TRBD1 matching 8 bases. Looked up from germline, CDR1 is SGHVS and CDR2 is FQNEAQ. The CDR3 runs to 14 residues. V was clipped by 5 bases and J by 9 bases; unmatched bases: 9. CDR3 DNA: TGTGCCAGCAGCACCACGGACAGGGCGGGTGAGCAGTTCTTC. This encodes CASSTTDRAGEQFF.

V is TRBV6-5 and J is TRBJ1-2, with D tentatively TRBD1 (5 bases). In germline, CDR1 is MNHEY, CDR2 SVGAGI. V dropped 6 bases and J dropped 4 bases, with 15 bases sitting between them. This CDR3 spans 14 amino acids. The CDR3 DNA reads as TGTGCCAGCAGGGGGGGATTCCTCGCCTATGGCTACACCTTC. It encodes CASRGGFLAYGYTF.

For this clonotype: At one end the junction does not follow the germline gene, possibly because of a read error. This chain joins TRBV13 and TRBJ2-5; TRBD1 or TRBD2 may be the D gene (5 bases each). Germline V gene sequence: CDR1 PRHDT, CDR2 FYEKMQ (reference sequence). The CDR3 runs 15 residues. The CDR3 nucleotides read TGTGCCAACAGCTTAGAAGCAGGGAGCCAAGAGACCCAGTACTTC. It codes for CANSLEAGSQETQYF.

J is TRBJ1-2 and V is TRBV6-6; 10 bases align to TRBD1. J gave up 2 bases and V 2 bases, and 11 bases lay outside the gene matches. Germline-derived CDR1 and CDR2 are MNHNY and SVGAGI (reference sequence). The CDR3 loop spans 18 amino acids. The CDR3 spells CASSYNRDRGWENYGYTF. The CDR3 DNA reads TGTGCCAGCAGTTACAACAGGGACAGGGGTTGGGAAAACTATGGCTACACCTTC.

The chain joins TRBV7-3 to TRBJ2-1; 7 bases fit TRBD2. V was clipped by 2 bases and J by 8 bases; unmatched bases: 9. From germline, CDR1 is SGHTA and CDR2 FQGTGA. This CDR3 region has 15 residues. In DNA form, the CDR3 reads TGTGCCAGCAGCTTATTGCAGGCCAGCGGGGATGAGCAGTTCTTC. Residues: CASSLLQASGDEQFF.

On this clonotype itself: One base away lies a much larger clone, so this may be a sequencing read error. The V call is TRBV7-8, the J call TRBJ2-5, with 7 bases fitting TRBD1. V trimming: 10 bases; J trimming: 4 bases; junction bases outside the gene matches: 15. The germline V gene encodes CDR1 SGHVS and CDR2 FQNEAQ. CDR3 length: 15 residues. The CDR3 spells CANTMPRQGRETQYF. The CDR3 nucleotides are TGTGCCAACACTATGCCCCGACAGGGAAGAGAGACCCAGTACTTC.

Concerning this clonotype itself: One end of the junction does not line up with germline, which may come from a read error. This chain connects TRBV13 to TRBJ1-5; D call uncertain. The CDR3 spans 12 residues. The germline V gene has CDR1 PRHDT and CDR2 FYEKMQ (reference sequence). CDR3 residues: CANSFGGQPQHF. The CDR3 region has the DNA TGTGCCAACAGCTTTGGAGGACAGCCCCAGCATTTT.

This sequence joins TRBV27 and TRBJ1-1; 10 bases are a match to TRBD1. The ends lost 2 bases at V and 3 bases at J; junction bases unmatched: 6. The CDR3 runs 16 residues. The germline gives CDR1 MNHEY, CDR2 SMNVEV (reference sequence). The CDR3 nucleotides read TGTGCCAGCAGTTTACTCCCCGGGACAGGGGACACTGAAGCTTTCTTT. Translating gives CASSLLPGTGDTEAFF.

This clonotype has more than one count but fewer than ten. CDR3 sequence reads: CASSHTLRLAYDVGELFF. The CDR3 region has the DNA TGTGCCAGCAGCCACACTCTCAGACTAGCGTATGATGTCGGGGAGCTGTTTTTT. The rearrangement uses TRBV3-1 and TRBJ2-2; 8 nucleotides agree with TRBD2. This CDR3 region has 18 residues. Germline-derived CDR1 and CDR2 are LGHDT and YNNKEL (reference sequence). V trimming: 3 bases; J trimming: 7 bases; junction bases outside the gene matches: 16.

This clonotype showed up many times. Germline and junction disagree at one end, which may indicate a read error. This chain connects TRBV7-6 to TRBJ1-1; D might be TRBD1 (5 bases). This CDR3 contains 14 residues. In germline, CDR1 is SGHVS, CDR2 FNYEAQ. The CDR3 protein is CASSLRGPRTGAFF. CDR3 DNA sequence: TGTGCCAGCAGCTTACGGGGACCCCGCACTGGAGCTTTCTTT.

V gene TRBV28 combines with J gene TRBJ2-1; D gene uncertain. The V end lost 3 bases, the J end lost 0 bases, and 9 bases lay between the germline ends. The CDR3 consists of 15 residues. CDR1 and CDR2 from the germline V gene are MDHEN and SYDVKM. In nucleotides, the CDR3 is TGTGCCAGCAGTTTGCTCCTACGCTCCTACAATGAGCAGTTCTTC. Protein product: CASSLLLRSYNEQFF.

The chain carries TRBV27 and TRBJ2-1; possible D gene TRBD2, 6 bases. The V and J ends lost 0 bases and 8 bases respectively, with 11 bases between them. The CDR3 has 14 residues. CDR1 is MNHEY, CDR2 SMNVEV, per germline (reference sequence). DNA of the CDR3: TGTGCCAGCAGTTTATCGACTAGAGGGTATGAGCAGTTCTTC. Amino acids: CASSLSTRGYEQFF.

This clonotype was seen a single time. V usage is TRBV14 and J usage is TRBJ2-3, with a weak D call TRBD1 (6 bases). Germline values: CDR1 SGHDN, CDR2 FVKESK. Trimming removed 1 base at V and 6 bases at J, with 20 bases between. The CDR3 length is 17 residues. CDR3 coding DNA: TGTGCCAGCAGCCAAGGGCCTGGGACATATCAATTGGATACGCAGTATTTT. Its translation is CASSQGPGTYQLDTQYF.

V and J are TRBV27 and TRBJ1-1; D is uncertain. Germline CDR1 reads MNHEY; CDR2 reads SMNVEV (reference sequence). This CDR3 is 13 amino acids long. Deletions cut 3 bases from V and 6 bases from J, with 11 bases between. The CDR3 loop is CASSFLGSAEAFF. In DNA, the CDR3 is TGTGCCAGCAGTTTTTTGGGGAGCGCTGAAGCTTTCTTT.

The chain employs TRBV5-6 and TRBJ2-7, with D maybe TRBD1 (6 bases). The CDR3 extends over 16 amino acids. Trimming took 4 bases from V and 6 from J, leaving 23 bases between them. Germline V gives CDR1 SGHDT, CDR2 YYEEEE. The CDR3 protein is CASSPIWGTLTCEQYF. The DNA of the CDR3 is TGTGCCAGCAGCCCTATATGGGGGACACTGACCTGCGAGCAGTACTTC.

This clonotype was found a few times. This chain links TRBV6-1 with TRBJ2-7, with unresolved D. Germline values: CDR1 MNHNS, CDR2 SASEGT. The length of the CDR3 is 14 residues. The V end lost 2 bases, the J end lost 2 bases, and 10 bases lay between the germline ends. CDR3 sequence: CASSEMEITYEQYF. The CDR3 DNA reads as TGTGCCAGCAGTGAAATGGAGATCACCTACGAGCAGTACTTC.

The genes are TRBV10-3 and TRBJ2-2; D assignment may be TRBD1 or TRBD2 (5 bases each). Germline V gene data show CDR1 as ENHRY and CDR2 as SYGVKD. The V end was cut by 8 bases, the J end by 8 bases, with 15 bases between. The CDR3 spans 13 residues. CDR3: CAIEGTGAGELFF. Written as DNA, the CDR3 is TGTGCCATCGAGGGAACTGGGGCAGGGGAGCTGTTTTTT.

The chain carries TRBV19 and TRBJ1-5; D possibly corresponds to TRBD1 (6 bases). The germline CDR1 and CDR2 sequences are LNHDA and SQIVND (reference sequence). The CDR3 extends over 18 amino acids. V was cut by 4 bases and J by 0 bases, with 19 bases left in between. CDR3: CASSSRPRTDYSNQPQHF. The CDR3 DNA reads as TGTGCCAGTAGTAGCCGACCCAGGACAGACTATAGCAATCAGCCCCAGCATTTT.

The CDR3 here is CASSAGGVLQPQHF. The DNA of the CDR3 is TGTGCCAGCAGCGCTGGGGGTGTGTTGCAGCCCCAGCATTTT. The chain employs TRBV9 and TRBJ1-5, with D possibly TRBD1 on 5 matching bases. CDR3 size: 14 residues. CDR1 and CDR2 (germline): SGDLS, YYNGEE. The V and J ends lost 3 bases and 7 bases respectively, with 14 bases between them.

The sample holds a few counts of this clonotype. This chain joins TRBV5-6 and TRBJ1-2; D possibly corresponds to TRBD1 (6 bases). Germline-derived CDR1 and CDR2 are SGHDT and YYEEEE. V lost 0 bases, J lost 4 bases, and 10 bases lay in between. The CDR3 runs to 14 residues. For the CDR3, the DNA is TGTGCCAGCAGCTTGGGGACAGCGACCTATGGCTACACCTTC. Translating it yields CASSLGTATYGYTF.

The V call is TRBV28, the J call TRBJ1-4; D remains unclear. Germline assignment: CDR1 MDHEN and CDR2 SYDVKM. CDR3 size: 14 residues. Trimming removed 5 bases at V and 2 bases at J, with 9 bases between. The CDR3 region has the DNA TGTGCCAGCAGTGAGGACGGGACTAATGAAAAACTGTTTTTT. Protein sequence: CASSEDGTNEKLFF.

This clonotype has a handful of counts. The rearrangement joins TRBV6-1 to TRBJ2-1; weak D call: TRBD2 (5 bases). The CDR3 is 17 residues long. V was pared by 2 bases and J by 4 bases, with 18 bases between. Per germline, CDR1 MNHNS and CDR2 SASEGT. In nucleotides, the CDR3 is TGTGCCAGCAGTGAATGGGCTGGACGAGGGCGGTACAATGAGCAGTTCTTC. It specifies CASSEWAGRGRYNEQFF.